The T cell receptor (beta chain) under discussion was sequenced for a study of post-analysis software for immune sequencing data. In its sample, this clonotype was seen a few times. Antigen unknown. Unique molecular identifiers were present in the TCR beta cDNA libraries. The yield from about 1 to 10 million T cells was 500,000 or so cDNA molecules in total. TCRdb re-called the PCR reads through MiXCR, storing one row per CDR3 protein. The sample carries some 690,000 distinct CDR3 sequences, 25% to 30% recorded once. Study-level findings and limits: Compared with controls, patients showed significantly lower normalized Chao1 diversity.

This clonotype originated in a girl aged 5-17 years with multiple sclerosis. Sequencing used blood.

The CDR3, as DNA: TGCAGTGCTAGGGAAGACAGGGCCCTAGCGGGAGTGGGCGAGCAGTACTTC. It translates to CSAREDRALAGVGEQYF. The rearrangement uses TRBV20-1 and TRBJ2-4; TRBD2 matches 10 bases. The J call may be incorrect, as the DNA end agrees better with TRBJ2-7. The germline CDR1 and CDR2 sequences are DFQATT and SNEGSKA (reference sequence). The CDR3 is made up of 17 amino acids.